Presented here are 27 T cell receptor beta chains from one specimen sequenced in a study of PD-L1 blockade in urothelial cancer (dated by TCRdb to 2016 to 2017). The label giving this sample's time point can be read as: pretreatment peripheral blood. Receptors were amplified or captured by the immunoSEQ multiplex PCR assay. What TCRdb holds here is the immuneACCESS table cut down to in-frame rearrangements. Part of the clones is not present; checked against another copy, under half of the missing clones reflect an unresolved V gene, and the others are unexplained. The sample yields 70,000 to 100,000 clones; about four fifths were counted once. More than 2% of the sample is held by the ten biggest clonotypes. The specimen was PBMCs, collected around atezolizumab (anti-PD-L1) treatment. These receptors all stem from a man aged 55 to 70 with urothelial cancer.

DNA for the CDR3: TGTGCCAGCAGTACTAGCGGGGGGGCAGATACGCAGTATTTT. Translating it yields CASSTSGGADTQYF. The chain is built from TRBV6-4 and TRBJ2-3; 13 bases align to TRBD2. With V trimmed by 5 bases and J by 4 bases, 0 bases remained unmatched. The CDR3 is made up of 14 amino acids. Germline lookup yields CDR1 MRHNA and CDR2 SNTAGT.

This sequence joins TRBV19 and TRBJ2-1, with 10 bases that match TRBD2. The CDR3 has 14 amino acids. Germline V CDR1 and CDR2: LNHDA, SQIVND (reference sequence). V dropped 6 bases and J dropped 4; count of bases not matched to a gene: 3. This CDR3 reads CASSPSGGYNEQFF. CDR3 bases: TGTGCCAGTAGCCCTAGCGGGGGTTACAATGAGCAGTTCTTC.

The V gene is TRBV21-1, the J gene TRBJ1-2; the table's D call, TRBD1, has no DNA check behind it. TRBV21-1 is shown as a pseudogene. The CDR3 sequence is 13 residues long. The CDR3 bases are TGTGCCAGCAGCACTTGGGGACAGTATGGCTACACCTTC. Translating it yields CASSTWGQYGYTF.

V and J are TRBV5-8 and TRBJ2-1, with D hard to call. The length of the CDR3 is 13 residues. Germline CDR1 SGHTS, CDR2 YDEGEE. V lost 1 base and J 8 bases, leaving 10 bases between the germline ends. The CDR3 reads CASSLHSPYEQFF. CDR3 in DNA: TGTGCCAGCAGCTTGCACTCGCCCTATGAGCAGTTCTTC. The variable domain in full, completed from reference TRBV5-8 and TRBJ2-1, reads EAGVTQSPTHLIKTRGQQATLRCSPISGHTSVYWYQQALGLGLQFLLWYDEGEERNRGNFPPRFSGRQFPNYSSELNVNALELEDSALYLCASSLHSPYEQFFGPGTRLTVL.

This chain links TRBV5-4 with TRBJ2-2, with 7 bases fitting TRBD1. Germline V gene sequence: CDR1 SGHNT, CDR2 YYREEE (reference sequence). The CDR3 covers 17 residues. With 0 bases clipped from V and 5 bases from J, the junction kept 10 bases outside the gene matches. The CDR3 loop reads CASSLGGQSPGTGELFF. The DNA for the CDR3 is TGTGCCAGCAGCTTGGGGGGACAGTCCCCGGGGACCGGGGAGCTGTTTTTT.

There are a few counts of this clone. In nucleotides, the CDR3 is TGTGCCAGTGGGAACCGGAGGACAGGGTTATACGAGCAGTACTTC. It codes for CASGNRRTGLYEQYF. This chain joins TRBV19 and TRBJ2-7; 8 nucleotides agree with TRBD1. J was trimmed by 4 bases and V by 8 bases; bases with no gene match: 13. Per the germline V gene, CDR1 is LNHDA and CDR2 is SQIVND (reference sequence). The CDR3 loop spans 15 amino acids.

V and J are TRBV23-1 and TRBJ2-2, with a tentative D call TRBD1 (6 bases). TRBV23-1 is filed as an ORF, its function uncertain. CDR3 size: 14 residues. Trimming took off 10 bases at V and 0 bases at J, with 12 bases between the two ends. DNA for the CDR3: TGCGCCACCCTGACAGGACCGAACACCGGGGAGCTGTTTTTT. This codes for CATLTGPNTGELFF.

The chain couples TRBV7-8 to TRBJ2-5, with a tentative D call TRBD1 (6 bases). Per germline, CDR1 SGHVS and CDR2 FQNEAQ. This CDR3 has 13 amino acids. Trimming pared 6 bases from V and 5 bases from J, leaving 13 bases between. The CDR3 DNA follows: TGTGCCAGCAGTCGAACAGGGTCCGAGACCCAGTACTTC. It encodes CASSRTGSETQYF.

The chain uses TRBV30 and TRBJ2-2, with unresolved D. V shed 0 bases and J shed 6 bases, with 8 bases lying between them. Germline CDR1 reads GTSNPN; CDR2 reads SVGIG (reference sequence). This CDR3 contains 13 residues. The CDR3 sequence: CAWSVLGAGELFF. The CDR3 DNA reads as TGTGCCTGGAGTGTCCTAGGAGCCGGGGAGCTGTTTTTT.

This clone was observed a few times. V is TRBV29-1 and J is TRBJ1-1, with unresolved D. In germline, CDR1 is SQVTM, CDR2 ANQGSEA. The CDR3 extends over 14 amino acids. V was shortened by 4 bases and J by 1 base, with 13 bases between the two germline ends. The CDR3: CSVGLRISNTEAFF. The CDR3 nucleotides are TGCAGCGTTGGCTTGAGGATCTCGAACACTGAAGCTTTCTTT.

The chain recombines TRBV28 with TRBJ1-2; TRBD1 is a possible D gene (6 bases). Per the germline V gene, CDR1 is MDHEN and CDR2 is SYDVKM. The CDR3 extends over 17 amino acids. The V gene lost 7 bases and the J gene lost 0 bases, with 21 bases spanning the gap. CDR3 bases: TGTGCCAGCACCTCCCCCGGGGGGGGCGACGCTAACTATGGCTACACCTTC. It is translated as CASTSPGGGDANYGYTF.

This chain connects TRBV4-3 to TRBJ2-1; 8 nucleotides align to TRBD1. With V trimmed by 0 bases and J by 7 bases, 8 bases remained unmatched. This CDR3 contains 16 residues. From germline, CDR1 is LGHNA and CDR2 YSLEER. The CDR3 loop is CASSQEGPGGVNEQFF. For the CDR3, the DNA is TGCGCCAGCAGCCAAGAAGGTCCAGGGGGCGTTAATGAGCAGTTCTTC.

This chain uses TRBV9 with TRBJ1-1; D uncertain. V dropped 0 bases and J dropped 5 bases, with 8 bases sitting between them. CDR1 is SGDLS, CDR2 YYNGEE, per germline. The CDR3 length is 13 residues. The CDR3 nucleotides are TGTGCCAGCAGCGTAGGAGGGAGTACTGAAGCTTTCTTT. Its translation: CASSVGGSTEAFF.

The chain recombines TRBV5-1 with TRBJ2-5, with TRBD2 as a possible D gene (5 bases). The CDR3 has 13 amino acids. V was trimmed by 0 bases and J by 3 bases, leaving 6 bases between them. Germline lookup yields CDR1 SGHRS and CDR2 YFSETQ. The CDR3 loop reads CASSLEREETQYF. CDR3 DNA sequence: TGCGCCAGCAGCTTGGAGAGGGAAGAGACCCAGTACTTC. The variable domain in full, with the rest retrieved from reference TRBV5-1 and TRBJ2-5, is KAGVTQTPRYLIKTRGQQVTLSCSPISGHRSVSWYQQTPGQGLQFLFEYFSETQRNKGNFPGRFSGRQFSNSRSEMNVSTLELGDSALYLCASSLEREETQYFGPGTRLLVL.

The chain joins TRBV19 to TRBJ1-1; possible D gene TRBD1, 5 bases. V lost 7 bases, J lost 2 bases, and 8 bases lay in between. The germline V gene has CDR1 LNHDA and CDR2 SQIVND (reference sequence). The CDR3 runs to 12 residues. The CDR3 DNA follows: TGTGCCAGTAACCAGGGAAACACTGAAGCTTTCTTT. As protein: CASNQGNTEAFF. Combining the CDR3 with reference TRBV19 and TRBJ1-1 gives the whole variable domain DGGITQSPKYLFRKEGQNVTLSCEQNLNHDAMYWYRQDPGQGLRLIYYSQIVNDFQKGDIAEGYSVSREKKESFPLTVTSAQKNPTAFYLCASNQGNTEAFFGQGTRLTVV.

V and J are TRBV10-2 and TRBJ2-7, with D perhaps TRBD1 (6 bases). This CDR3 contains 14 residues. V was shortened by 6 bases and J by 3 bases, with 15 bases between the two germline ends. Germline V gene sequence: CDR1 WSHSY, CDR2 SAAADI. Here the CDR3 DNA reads TGCGCCAGCAGGGGGTTTACAGGGAACTACGAGCAGTACTTC. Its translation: CASRGFTGNYEQYF.

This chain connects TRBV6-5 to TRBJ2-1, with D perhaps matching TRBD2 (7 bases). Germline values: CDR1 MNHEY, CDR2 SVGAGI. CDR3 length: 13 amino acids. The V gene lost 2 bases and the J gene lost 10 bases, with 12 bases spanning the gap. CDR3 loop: CASSYGGAMEQFF. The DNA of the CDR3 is TGTGCCAGCAGTTACGGGGGGGCGATGGAGCAGTTCTTC.

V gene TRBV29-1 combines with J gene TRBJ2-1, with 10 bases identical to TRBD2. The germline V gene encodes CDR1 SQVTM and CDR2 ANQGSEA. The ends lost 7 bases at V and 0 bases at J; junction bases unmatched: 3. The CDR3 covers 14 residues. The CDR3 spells CSAPSGSSYNEQFF. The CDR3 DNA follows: TGCAGCGCTCCTAGCGGGAGCTCCTACAATGAGCAGTTCTTC.

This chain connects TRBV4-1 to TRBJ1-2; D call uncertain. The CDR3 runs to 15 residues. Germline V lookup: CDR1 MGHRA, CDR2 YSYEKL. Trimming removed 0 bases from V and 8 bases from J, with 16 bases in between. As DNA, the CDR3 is TGCGCCAGCAGCCAAGATTTTACCCTAAGTTACGGCTACACCTTC. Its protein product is CASSQDFTLSYGYTF.

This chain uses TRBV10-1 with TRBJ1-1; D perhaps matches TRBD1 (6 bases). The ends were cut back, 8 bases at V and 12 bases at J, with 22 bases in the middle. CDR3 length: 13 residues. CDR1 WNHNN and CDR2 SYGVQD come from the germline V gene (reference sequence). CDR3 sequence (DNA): TGCGCCAGCGCCCCGGGGGGGCCCACGGCGACTTTCTTT. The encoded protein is CASAPGGPTATFF.

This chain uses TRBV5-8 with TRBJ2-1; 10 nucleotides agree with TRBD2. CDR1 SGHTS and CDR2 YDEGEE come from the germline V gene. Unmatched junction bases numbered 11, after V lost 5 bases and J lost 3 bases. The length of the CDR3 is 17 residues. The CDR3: CASSRAGTSALYNEQFF. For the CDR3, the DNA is TGTGCCAGCAGTAGAGCCGGGACTAGCGCACTCTACAATGAGCAGTTCTTC.

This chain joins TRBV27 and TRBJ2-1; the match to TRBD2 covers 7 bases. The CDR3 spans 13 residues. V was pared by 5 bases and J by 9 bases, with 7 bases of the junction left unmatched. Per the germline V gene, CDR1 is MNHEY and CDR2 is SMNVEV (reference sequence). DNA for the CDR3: TGTGCCAGCAGTCTCGGACTAGTCGGTGAGCAGTTCTTC. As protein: CASSLGLVGEQFF.

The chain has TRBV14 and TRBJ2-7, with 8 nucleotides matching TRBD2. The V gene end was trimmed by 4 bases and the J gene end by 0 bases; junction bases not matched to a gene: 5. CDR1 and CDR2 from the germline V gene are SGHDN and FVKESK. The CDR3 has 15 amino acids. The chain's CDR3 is CASSPSGLSSYEQYF. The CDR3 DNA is TGTGCCAGCAGCCCTAGCGGGCTTAGCTCCTACGAGCAGTACTTC.

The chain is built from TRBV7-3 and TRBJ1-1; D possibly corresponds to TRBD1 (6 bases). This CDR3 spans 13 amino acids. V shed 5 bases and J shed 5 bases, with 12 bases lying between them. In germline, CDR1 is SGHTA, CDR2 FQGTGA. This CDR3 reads CASSVYRETEAFF. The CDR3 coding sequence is TGTGCCAGCAGCGTGTACAGGGAGACTGAAGCTTTCTTT.

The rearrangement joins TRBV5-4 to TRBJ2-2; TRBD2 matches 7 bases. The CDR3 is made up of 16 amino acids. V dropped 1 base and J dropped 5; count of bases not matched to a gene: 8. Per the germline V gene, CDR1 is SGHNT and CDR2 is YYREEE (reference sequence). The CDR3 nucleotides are TGTGCCAGCAGCTTGCTGGCGGGGGTCGGTACCGGGGAGCTGTTTTTT. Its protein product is CASSLLAGVGTGELFF. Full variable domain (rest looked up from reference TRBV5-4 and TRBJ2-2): ETGVTQSPTHLIKTRGQQVTLRCSSQSGHNTVSWYQQALGQGPQFIFQYYREEENGRGNFPPRFSGLQFPNYSSELNVNALELDDSALYLCASSLLAGVGTGELFFGEGSRLTVL.

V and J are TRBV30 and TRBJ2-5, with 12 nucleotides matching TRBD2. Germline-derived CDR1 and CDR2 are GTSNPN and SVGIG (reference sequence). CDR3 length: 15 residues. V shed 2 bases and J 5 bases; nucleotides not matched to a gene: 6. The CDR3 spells CAWSWTSGVQETQYF. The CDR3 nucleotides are TGTGCCTGGAGTTGGACTAGCGGGGTCCAGGAGACCCAGTACTTC.

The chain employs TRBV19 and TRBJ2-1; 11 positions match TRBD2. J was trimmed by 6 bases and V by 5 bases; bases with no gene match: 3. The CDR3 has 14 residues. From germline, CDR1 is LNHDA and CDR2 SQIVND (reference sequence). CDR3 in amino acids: CASSSGLAGNEQFF. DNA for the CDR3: TGTGCCAGTAGTTCCGGACTAGCGGGCAATGAGCAGTTCTTC.